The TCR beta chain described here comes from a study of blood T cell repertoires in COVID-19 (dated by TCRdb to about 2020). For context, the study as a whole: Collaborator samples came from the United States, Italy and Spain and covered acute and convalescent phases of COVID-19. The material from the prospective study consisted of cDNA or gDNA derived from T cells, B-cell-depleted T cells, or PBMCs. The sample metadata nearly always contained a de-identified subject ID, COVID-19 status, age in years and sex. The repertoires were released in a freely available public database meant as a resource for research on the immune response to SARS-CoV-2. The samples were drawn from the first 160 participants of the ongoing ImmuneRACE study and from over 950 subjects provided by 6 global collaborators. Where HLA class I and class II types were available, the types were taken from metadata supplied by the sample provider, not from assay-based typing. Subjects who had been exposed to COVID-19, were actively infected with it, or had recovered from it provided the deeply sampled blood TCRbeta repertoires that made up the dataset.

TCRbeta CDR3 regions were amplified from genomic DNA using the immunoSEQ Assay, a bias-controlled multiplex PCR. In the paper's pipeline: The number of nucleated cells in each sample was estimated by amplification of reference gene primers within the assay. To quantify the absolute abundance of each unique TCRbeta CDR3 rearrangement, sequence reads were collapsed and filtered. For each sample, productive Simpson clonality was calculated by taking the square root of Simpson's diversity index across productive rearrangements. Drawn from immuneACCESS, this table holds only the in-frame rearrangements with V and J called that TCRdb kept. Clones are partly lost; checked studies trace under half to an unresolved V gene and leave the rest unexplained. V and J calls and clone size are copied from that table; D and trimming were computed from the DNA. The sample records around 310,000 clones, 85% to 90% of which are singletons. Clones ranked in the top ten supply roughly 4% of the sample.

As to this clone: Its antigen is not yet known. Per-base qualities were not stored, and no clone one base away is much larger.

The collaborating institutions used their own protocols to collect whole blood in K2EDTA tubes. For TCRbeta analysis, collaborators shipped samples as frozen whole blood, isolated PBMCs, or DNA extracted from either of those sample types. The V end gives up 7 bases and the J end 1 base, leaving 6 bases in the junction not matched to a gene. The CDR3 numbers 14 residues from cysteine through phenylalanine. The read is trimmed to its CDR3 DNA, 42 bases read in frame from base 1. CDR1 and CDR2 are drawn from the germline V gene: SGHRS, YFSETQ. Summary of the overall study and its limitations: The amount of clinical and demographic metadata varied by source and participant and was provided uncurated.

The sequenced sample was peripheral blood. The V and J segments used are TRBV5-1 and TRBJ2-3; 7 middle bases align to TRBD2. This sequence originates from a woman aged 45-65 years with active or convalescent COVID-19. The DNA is TGCGCCAGCGGGAGGGACGGGGGCACAGATACGCAGTATTTT. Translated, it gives CASGRDGGTDTQYF.